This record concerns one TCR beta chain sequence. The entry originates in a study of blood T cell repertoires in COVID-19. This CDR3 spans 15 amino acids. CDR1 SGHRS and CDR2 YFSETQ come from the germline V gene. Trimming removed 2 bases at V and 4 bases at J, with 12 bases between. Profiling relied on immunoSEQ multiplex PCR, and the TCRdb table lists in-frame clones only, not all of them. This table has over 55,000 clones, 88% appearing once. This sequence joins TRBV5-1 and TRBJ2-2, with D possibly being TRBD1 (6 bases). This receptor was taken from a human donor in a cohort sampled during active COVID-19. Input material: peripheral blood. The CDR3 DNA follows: TGCGCCAGCAGCTTAGGGGACACTTTCACCGGGGAGCTGTTTTTT. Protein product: CASSLGDTFTGELFF.